Following are 21 T cell receptor beta chains from one sample sequenced in a study of cytomegalovirus exposure and HLA in healthy donors. Both 60 Vbeta primers and 13 Jbeta primers went into the PCR. The table came from immunoSEQ multiplex PCR; TCRdb's copy has only in-frame clones and leaves some out. The sample totals 40,000 to 65,000 clones. Sequences were obtained from PBMCs. These TCRs come from a man aged 40-49 years in good health and CMV-seropositive.

The chain links TRBV9 to TRBJ2-5, with 9 bases identical to TRBD2. Per germline, CDR1 SGDLS and CDR2 YYNGEE. Unmatched junction bases numbered 11, after V lost 4 bases and J lost 4 bases. CDR3 size: 16 residues. The CDR3 DNA reads as TGTGCCAGCAGCTTAGGGGCGGGAGGGCCAGGAGAGACCCAGTACTTC. Translating it yields CASSLGAGGPGETQYF.

The chain links TRBV27 to TRBJ2-3; D remains unclear. The CDR3 consists of 12 residues. Germline V gene data show CDR1 as MNHEY and CDR2 as SMNVEV (reference sequence). Trimming took off 5 bases at V and 6 bases at J, with 9 bases between the two ends. The CDR3 protein is CASSLYPDTQYF. CDR3 nucleotides: TGTGCCAGCAGTCTCTACCCCGATACGCAGTATTTT.

In regard to this clone: Germline is not matched at one junction end, which may reflect a read error. The same CDR3 can be traced to other DNA sequences in this sample. CDR3: CASSLGREAVEAFF. As DNA, the CDR3 is TGTGCCAGCAGCTTAGGGCGGGAAGCCGTTGAAGCCTTCTTT. The chain carries TRBV7-9 and TRBJ1-1; no clear D. Germline V gene sequence: CDR1 SEHNR, CDR2 FQNEAQ (reference sequence). This CDR3 contains 14 residues.

V usage is TRBV5-1 and J usage is TRBJ1-1; TRBD1 matches at 7 bases. The CDR3 is 14 amino acids. The J segment lost 4 bases and the V segment lost 1 base, leaving 4 bases of the junction unmatched. Looked up from germline, CDR1 is SGHRS and CDR2 is YFSETQ. Here the CDR3 DNA reads TGCGCCAGCAGCTTGCGCCACAGGGGCACTGAAGCTTTCTTT. Amino acid sequence: CASSLRHRGTEAFF.

The chain combines TRBV28 with TRBJ2-7; D possibly corresponds to TRBD1 (6 bases). The CDR3 totals 13 residues. V was shortened by 2 bases and J by 6 bases, with 11 bases between the two germline ends. Per the germline V gene, CDR1 is MDHEN and CDR2 is SYDVKM. CDR3 nucleotide sequence: TGTGCCAGCAGTTTACCCGACAGGCTCGAGCAGTACTTC. Translation: CASSLPDRLEQYF. Full variable domain (missing parts from reference TRBV28 and TRBJ2-7): DVKVTQSSRYLVKRTGEKVFLECVQDMDHENMFWYRQDPGLGLRLIYFSYDVKMKEKGDIPEGYSVSREKKERFSLILESASTNQTSMYLCASSLPDRLEQYFGPGTRLTVT.

The rearrangement joins TRBV5-1 to TRBJ2-1; possible D gene TRBD1, 5 bases. Trimming removed 4 bases at V and 0 bases at J, with 8 bases between. Germline V gene sequence: CDR1 SGHRS, CDR2 YFSETQ. The CDR3 totals 14 residues. The CDR3 DNA is TGCGCCAGCAGCAAGGACACCTCCTACAATGAGCAGTTCTTC. Translating gives CASSKDTSYNEQFF.

The rearrangement uses TRBV7-2 and TRBJ1-6, with TRBD1 as a possible D gene (5 bases). The CDR3 length is 16 residues. Trimming cost V 5 bases and J 5 bases, with 16 bases left between them. Per the germline V gene, CDR1 is SGHTA and CDR2 is FQGNSA. The CDR3 bases are TGTGCCAGCAGCCCGGGACCTCGGGGGAATAATTCACCCCTCCACTTT. This gives the protein CASSPGPRGNNSPLHF. Combining the CDR3 with reference TRBV7-2 and TRBJ1-6 gives the whole variable domain GAGVSQSPSNKVTEKGKDVELRCDPISGHTALYWYRQSLGQGLEFLIYFQGNSAPDKSGLPSDRFSAERTGGSVSTLTIQRTQQEDSAVYLCASSPGPRGNNSPLHFGNGTRLTVT.

This rearrangement joins TRBV7-2 to TRBJ2-2; the match to TRBD2 covers 7 bases. The CDR3 loop spans 14 amino acids. CDR1 and CDR2 from the germline V gene are SGHTA and FQGNSA. V lost 5 bases and J lost 1; bases outside the gene matches: 1. CDR3 sequence (DNA): TGTGCCAGCAGCCCTAGCGGGAACACCGGGGAGCTGTTTTTT. Translation gives CASSPSGNTGELFF.

The CDR3 loop is CASSDRQGLTEAFF. DNA for the CDR3: TGTGCCAGCAGTGATCGACAGGGCCTCACTGAAGCTTTCTTT. V is TRBV6-1 and J is TRBJ1-1, with 7 bases aligning to TRBD1. This CDR3 contains 14 residues. Germline CDR1 reads MNHNS; CDR2 reads SASEGT. V gave up 3 bases and J gave up 4 bases; unmatched junction bases: 5.

The chain is built from TRBV6-1 and TRBJ1-6; no clear D gene. The CDR3 is 14 amino acids. Germline V gene sequence: CDR1 MNHNS, CDR2 SASEGT. With 0 bases removed from V and 13 bases from J, the gap between germline ends came to 13 bases. The CDR3 reads CASSEAWGGRPLHF. In DNA, the CDR3 is TGTGCCAGCAGTGAAGCGTGGGGAGGCCGGCCCCTCCACTTT.

V is TRBV28 and J is TRBJ2-7, with a weak D call TRBD1 (6 bases). V dropped 5 bases and J dropped 0 bases, with 11 bases sitting between them. The germline CDR1 and CDR2 sequences are MDHEN and SYDVKM. The CDR3 is 14 residues long. Here the CDR3 reads CASSGAGASYEQYF. The CDR3 DNA reads TGTGCCAGCAGTGGGGCAGGGGCCTCCTACGAGCAGTACTTC.

The chain couples TRBV10-2 to TRBJ2-7, with 7 bases fitting TRBD2. The CDR3 is 16 residues long. CDR1 is WSHSY and CDR2 is SAAADI in the germline V gene. V gave up 0 bases and J gave up 0 bases; unmatched junction bases: 5. The CDR3 nucleotides read TGCGCCAGCAGTGAGTCGAGCGGGGTCCCCTCCTACGAGCAGTACTTC. It codes for CASSESSGVPSYEQYF.

The V call is TRBV7-2, the J call TRBJ2-2; 11 bases are a match to TRBD2. Germline trimming cut 5 bases from V and 4 bases from J; bases unmatched to any gene: 12. CDR3 length: 18 residues. Germline assignment: CDR1 SGHTA and CDR2 FQGNSA. CDR3 DNA sequence: TGTGCCAGCAGCCTTAGCGGGGGGGCCGGGAGTGGCACCGGGGAGCTGTTTTTT. It codes for CASSLSGGAGSGTGELFF.

This chain uses TRBV5-4 with TRBJ2-2; TRBD1 agrees at 7 bases. The V gene's germline CDR1 is SGHNT and CDR2 YYREEE (reference sequence). This CDR3 region has 15 residues. The J segment lost 2 bases and the V segment lost 10 bases, leaving 11 bases of the junction unmatched. CDR3 sequence (DNA): TGTGCCTTCCTCAGGGGGACAGCAAACACCGGGGAGCTGTTTTTT. This translates into CAFLRGTANTGELFF.

The rearrangement joins TRBV15 to TRBJ2-3; 10 bases match TRBD2. CDR1 and CDR2 (germline): LNHNV, YYDKDF (reference sequence). V shed 0 bases, J shed 2 bases, and the junction held 5 bases outside the gene matches. This CDR3 contains 17 residues. The CDR3 reads CATSRDLLAGLTDTQYF. The CDR3 DNA reads as TGTGCCACCAGCAGAGACCTACTAGCGGGGCTCACAGATACGCAGTATTTT.

The chain employs TRBV7-3 and TRBJ2-4; TRBD1 might be the D (7 bases). This CDR3 is 13 amino acids long. Trimming removed 5 bases from V and 9 bases from J, with 14 bases in between. CDR1 SGHTA and CDR2 FQGTGA come from the germline V gene. CDR3 loop: CASSPGDSGIQYF. The DNA for the CDR3 is TGTGCCAGCAGCCCGGGGGACAGCGGCATTCAGTACTTC.

The chain employs TRBV7-8 and TRBJ1-6; D is unresolved. The CDR3 length is 17 residues. Germline values: CDR1 SGHVS, CDR2 FQNEAQ. Trimming cost V 6 bases and J 0 bases, with 15 bases left between them. CDR3: CASRTMLGSSYNSPLHF. CDR3 in DNA: TGTGCCAGCAGAACCATGCTGGGGAGCTCCTATAATTCACCCCTCCACTTT. The full variable domain, with the rest looked up from reference TRBV7-8 and TRBJ1-6, is GAGVSQSPRYKVAKRGQDVALRCDPISGHVSLFWYQQALGQGPEFLTYFQNEAQLDKSGLPSDRFFAERPEGSVSTLKIQRTQQEDSAVYLCASRTMLGSSYNSPLHFGNGTRLTVT.

The J gene is TRBJ2-5, the V gene TRBV25-1; no reliable D call. The CDR3 spans 15 residues. Germline loops: CDR1 MGHDK, CDR2 SYGVNS. The germline V and J ends were trimmed by 4 bases and 2 bases, with 14 bases remaining between them. The CDR3 loop is CASSAVPGWQETQYF. CDR3 in DNA: TGTGCCAGCAGTGCGGTTCCTGGTTGGCAAGAGACCCAGTACTTC. The entire variable domain, with the rest obtained from reference TRBV25-1 and TRBJ2-5, is as follows: EADIYQTPRYLVIGTGKKITLECSQTMGHDKMYWYQQDPGMELHLIHYSYGVNSTEKGDLSSESTVSRIRTEHFPLTLESARPSHTSQYLCASSAVPGWQETQYFGPGTRLLVL.

The rearrangement links TRBV10-3 to TRBJ2-1; 10 nucleotides agree with TRBD2. Germline assignment: CDR1 ENHRY and CDR2 SYGVKD. V was pared by 6 bases and J by 8 bases, with 13 bases of the junction left unmatched. The length of the CDR3 is 16 residues. This CDR3 reads CAIRQGRLAGDHEQFF. The DNA for the CDR3 is TGTGCCATCAGACAGGGGCGGCTAGCGGGAGACCATGAGCAGTTCTTC.

This rearrangement joins TRBV28 to TRBJ1-1; no clear D gene. V lost 7 bases to trimming and J lost 7 bases, with 16 bases between them. This CDR3 spans 13 amino acids. The V gene's germline CDR1 is MDHEN and CDR2 SYDVKM. In DNA form, the CDR3 reads TGTGCCAGCACCCCCCGGGTCCATCTTGAAGCTTTCTTT. Its protein product is CASTPRVHLEAFF.

The rearrangement joins TRBV25-1 to TRBJ1-6, with 7 positions matching TRBD1. CDR3 length: 15 residues. Germline trimming cut 8 bases from V and 11 bases from J; bases unmatched to any gene: 15. Germline CDR1 reads MGHDK; CDR2 reads SYGVNS. CDR3 sequence: CASSAHGDSRTPLHF. The DNA for the CDR3 is TGTGCCAGCTCAGCACATGGGGACAGCCGCACACCCCTCCACTTT.